The next 16 T cell receptor beta chains were all read from a single sample in a study of long-term antiretroviral therapy in people with HIV. At the survey level, the v3.0 immunoSEQ assay was run. Using immunoSEQ multiplex PCR, the repertoire was profiled, and TCRdb retains in-frame clones only, with some absent. The sample lists nearly 30,000 clones, about 87% occurring once. Sequenced here: unsorted PBMCs, sampled 3.2 years before starting antiretroviral therapy. These receptors were taken from a man in his fifties with HIV.

The chain uses TRBV5-6 and TRBJ1-1; D is undetermined. Trimming stripped 4 bases from V and 3 bases from J, with 7 bases between. Germline values: CDR1 SGHDT, CDR2 YYEEEE. This CDR3 has 12 amino acids. Here the CDR3 reads CASSIQDTEAFF. As DNA, the CDR3 is TGTGCCAGCAGCATCCAGGACACTGAAGCTTTCTTT.

V gene TRBV30 combines with J gene TRBJ2-3, with TRBD2 identical over 11 bases. CDR1 and CDR2 from the germline V gene are GTSNPN and SVGIG (reference sequence). The CDR3 covers 15 residues. Trimming at V came to 4 bases and at J to 4 bases, leaving 7 bases not matched to a gene. Here the CDR3 reads CAWTLAGGQPDTQYF. As DNA, the CDR3 is TGTGCCTGGACCCTAGCGGGGGGCCAGCCAGATACGCAGTATTTT.

The chain combines TRBV5-4 with TRBJ2-1, with D possibly matching TRBD1 (6 bases). CDR1 is SGHNT, CDR2 YYREEE, per germline (reference sequence). The V end was cut by 4 bases, the J end by 6 bases, with 17 bases between. The CDR3 extends over 15 amino acids. The CDR3, as DNA: TGTGCCAGCAGCGTGGGACACGGAGCCTTCAATGAGCAGTTCTTC. Its protein product is CASSVGHGAFNEQFF. Complete variable domain (other parts from reference TRBV5-4 and TRBJ2-1): ETGVTQSPTHLIKTRGQQVTLRCSSQSGHNTVSWYQQALGQGPQFIFQYYREEENGRGNFPPRFSGLQFPNYSSELNVNALELDDSALYLCASSVGHGAFNEQFFGPGTRLTVL.

This clone was observed once. J is TRBJ1-4 and V is TRBV28, with TRBD1 identical over 9 bases. J gave up 2 bases and V 9 bases, and 7 bases lay outside the gene matches. CDR1 and CDR2 (germline): MDHEN, SYDVKM. The CDR3 contains 15 residues. The CDR3 reads CASTGGRVTNEKLFF. The CDR3 DNA follows: TGTGCCAGTACAGGGGGCAGGGTGACTAATGAAAAACTGTTTTTT.

The chain recombines TRBV4-2 with TRBJ2-5, with 7 bases fitting TRBD2. The J segment lost 5 bases and the V segment lost 3 bases, leaving 3 bases of the junction unmatched. Germline lookup yields CDR1 LGHNA and CDR2 YNFKEQ. The CDR3 runs 13 residues. The CDR3 DNA sequence: TGTGCCAGCAGCCACGCCGGGGGGGAGACCCAGTACTTC. It is translated as CASSHAGGETQYF.

The J gene is TRBJ1-3, the V gene TRBV9, with D uncertain. The CDR3 consists of 17 residues. CDR1 and CDR2 (germline): SGDLS, YYNGEE. V lost 4 bases and J 2 bases, leaving 19 bases between the germline ends. CDR3 DNA sequence: TGTGCCAGCAGCCCCCAGGTGACCGAGACTACTGGAAACACCATATATTTT. Protein: CASSPQVTETTGNTIYF. Variable domain in full (rest from reference TRBV9 and TRBJ1-3): DSGVTQTPKHLITATGQRVTLRCSPRSGDLSVYWYQQSLDQGLQFLIQYYNGEERAKGNILERFSAQQFPDLHSELNLSSLELGDSALYFCASSPQVTETTGNTIYFGEGSWLTVV.

The chain uses TRBV5-1 and TRBJ1-1, with 8 bases identical to TRBD1. The germline gives CDR1 SGHRS, CDR2 YFSETQ. V gave up 6 bases and J gave up 1 base; unmatched junction bases: 11. The CDR3 has 16 amino acids. In DNA form, the CDR3 reads TGCGCCAGCAAGACGGGGACAGGACAGCAGAACACTGAAGCTTTCTTT. This sequence encodes CASKTGTGQQNTEAFF. Using reference TRBV5-1 and TRBJ1-1 for the parts outside the CDR3, the full variable domain is KAGVTQTPRYLIKTRGQQVTLSCSPISGHRSVSWYQQTPGQGLQFLFEYFSETQRNKGNFPGRFSGRQFSNSRSEMNVSTLELGDSALYLCASKTGTGQQNTEAFFGQGTRLTVV.

The V gene is TRBV28, the J gene TRBJ1-5; D gene ambiguous. V lost 3 bases, J lost 0 bases, and 9 bases lay in between. Germline V gene data show CDR1 as MDHEN and CDR2 as SYDVKM. The CDR3 runs 15 residues. The chain's CDR3 is CASSFVGYSNQPQHF. For the CDR3, the DNA is TGTGCCAGCAGTTTTGTAGGGTATAGCAATCAGCCCCAGCATTTT.

The chain recombines TRBV9 with TRBJ1-2; 7 bases line up with TRBD1. The junction had 7 bases not matched to a gene; V was cut back by 4 bases and J by 4 bases. The CDR3 is made up of 14 amino acids. Looked up from germline, CDR1 is SGDLS and CDR2 is YYNGEE. The CDR3, as DNA: TGTGCCAGCAGCCCCGCGGGACAGCTCTATGGCTACACCTTC. Amino acids: CASSPAGQLYGYTF. Looking up the rest from reference TRBV9 and TRBJ1-2 gives the full variable domain: DSGVTQTPKHLITATGQRVTLRCSPRSGDLSVYWYQQSLDQGLQFLIQYYNGEERAKGNILERFSAQQFPDLHSELNLSSLELGDSALYFCASSPAGQLYGYTFGSGTRLTVV.

This chain links TRBV29-1 with TRBJ2-1; TRBD2 matches at 7 bases. J gave up 2 bases and V 3 bases, and 10 bases lay outside the gene matches. CDR1 is SQVTM and CDR2 is ANQGSEA in the germline V gene. The length of the CDR3 is 16 residues. Written as DNA, the CDR3 is TGCAGCGTTGACTTTTCCAGCGGGGCAGCCTACAATGAGCAGTTCTTC. Protein product: CSVDFSSGAAYNEQFF.

The rearrangement uses TRBV6-5 and TRBJ2-7; 9 bases agree with TRBD1. Germline trimming cut 6 bases from V and 1 base from J; bases unmatched to any gene: 7. The germline V gene has CDR1 MNHEY and CDR2 SVGAGI. The CDR3 spans 15 residues. The CDR3 is CASSQHGTGSYEQYF. The CDR3 DNA is TGTGCCAGCAGCCAACATGGGACAGGGTCCTACGAGCAGTACTTC.

This chain connects TRBV14 to TRBJ2-7; 8 bases map to TRBD2. This CDR3 spans 17 amino acids. V shed 0 bases, J shed 5 bases, and the junction held 12 bases outside the gene matches. In germline, CDR1 is SGHDN, CDR2 FVKESK. CDR3 sequence (DNA): TGTGCCAGCAGCCAAGATTGGGGAGGCGGGACTAGGGACGAGCAGTACTTC. This sequence encodes CASSQDWGGGTRDEQYF. The full variable domain, in which reference TRBV14 and TRBJ2-7 provide the parts outside the CDR3, is EAGVTQFPSHSVIEKGQTVTLRCDPISGHDNLYWYRRVMGKEIKFLLHFVKESKQDESGMPNNRFLAERTGGTYSTLKVQPAELEDSGVYFCASSQDWGGGTRDEQYFGPGTRLTVT.

The V call is TRBV21-1, the J call TRBJ2-5; the table's D gene call, TRBD1, was not cross checked with the DNA. TRBV21-1 represents a pseudogene. The CDR3 has 18 residues. CDR3 protein: CASSKKTGRPRYQETQYF. The CDR3 DNA reads as TGTGCCAGCAGCAAAAAGACAGGGAGACCCCGGTACCAAGAGACCCAGTACTTC.

The genes are TRBV7-2 and TRBJ2-7; D may be TRBD2 (5 bases). CDR3 length: 17 residues. Germline assignment: CDR1 SGHTA and CDR2 FQGNSA. Trimming took off 1 base at V and 0 bases at J, with 16 bases between the two ends. This chain's CDR3 is CASSLVSGGRGSYEQYF. The CDR3 DNA reads TGTGCCAGCAGCTTAGTCTCCGGTGGTCGGGGCTCCTACGAGCAGTACTTC.

On this clone itself: The same CDR3 can be traced to other DNA sequences in this sample. This sequence joins TRBV19 and TRBJ1-6; no definite D call. The CDR3 runs to 12 residues. The V and J ends lost 3 bases and 6 bases respectively, with 3 bases between them. The V gene's germline CDR1 is LNHDA and CDR2 SQIVND (reference sequence). Here the CDR3 DNA reads TGTGCCAGTAGTATCGGTAATTCACCCCTCCACTTT. It is translated as CASSIGNSPLHF.

The chain couples TRBV9 to TRBJ1-2; D might be TRBD1 (5 bases). Between the trimmed V and J ends, which lost 0 bases and 4 bases, there was a span of 10 bases. CDR3 length equals 14 residues. Per the germline V gene, CDR1 is SGDLS and CDR2 is YYNGEE. CDR3 DNA sequence: TGTGCCAGCAGCGTAGATGAGGGACCCTATGGCTACACCTTC. Translated: CASSVDEGPYGYTF.